In this sample, the clone carrying this TCR beta chain turned up a few times. This CDR3 comprises 15 residues. Germline loops: CDR1 SGHNT, CDR2 YYREEE (reference sequence). After removal of 0 bases from V and 5 bases from J, the junction contained 7 bases not matched to a gene. These data belong to a study of T-cell memory formation after mild COVID-19. TCRdb analysed the 5' RACE reads with MiXCR anew, one entry per CDR3 protein. Among 350,000 to 450,000 distinct CDR3 sequences, over 25% were seen once, and the ten largest hold less than 15%. Specimen: PBMCs or a T cell subset sorted from them (not recorded which). The V and J genes are TRBV5-4 and TRBJ2-5, with TRBD1 identical over 7 bases. The receptor was isolated from an adult woman who had mild COVID-19 (a few samples of this study predate the infection). Cell type and time point are not known. CDR3 bases: TGTGCCAGCAGCTTGGAGGGGTCACAGGGGGAGACCCAGTACTTC. This gives the protein CASSLEGSQGETQYF.